This record covers a single TCR beta chain. Its target is unknown. The assay was immunoSEQ multiplex PCR, and TCRdb's table has in-frame clones only and misses some. The sample holds about 160,000 clones; roughly 90% are singletons and the top ten take around 6%. This sample was included in a study of T cell responses to AZD1222 COVID-19 vaccine. Overall study findings and caveats: The number of AZD1222 recipients seropositive at baseline was only five to seven.

The CDR3 is made up of 16 amino acids. Germline assignment: CDR1 SGHVS and CDR2 FQNEAQ. The V end was cut by 5 bases, the J end by 2 bases, with 16 bases between. This chain joins TRBV7-8 and TRBJ2-1, with D uncertain. Here the sequenced sample was peripheral blood, taken on day 0 of AZD1222 vaccination. The clonotype was recovered from an adult in good health. CDR3 in amino acids: CASSLVTSRPYNEQFF. Here the CDR3 DNA reads TGTGCCAGCAGCCTCGTAACCTCACGCCCCTACAATGAGCAGTTCTTC.